These 9 T cell receptor beta chains were all obtained from the same sample, sequenced in a study of blood T cell repertoires in COVID-19. The repertoire was sequenced with immunoSEQ multiplex PCR; TCRdb's copy has only in-frame clones and lacks some. The sample holds some 300,000 clones, around 90% seen once. Sequencing used PBMCs or T cells enriched from blood (not recorded which). Receptor source: a woman aged 30 to 39 who had recovered from COVID-19.

This clone is a singleton in its sample. V and J are TRBV4-1 and TRBJ2-3; D unresolved. This CDR3 is 14 amino acids long. Per germline, CDR1 MGHRA and CDR2 YSYEKL. Trimming cost V 2 bases and J 2 bases, with 8 bases left between them. CDR3 region: CASSQIPNTDTQYF. CDR3 nucleotide sequence: TGCGCCAGCAGCCAAATTCCCAACACAGATACGCAGTATTTT.

This chain links TRBV21-1 with TRBJ2-7; TRBD2, the D gene given by the table, was not confirmed from the DNA. TRBV21-1 is recorded as a pseudogene. The CDR3 is 20 amino acids. The CDR3 sequence is CASSKPTKGAGGLSSYEQYF. CDR3 bases: TGTGCCAGCAGCAAACCGACTAAGGGGGCGGGAGGCCTGAGCTCCTACGAGCAGTACTTC.

This clone was counted a few times. The chain is built from TRBV7-7 and TRBJ2-5, with 14 bases that match TRBD2. Germline assignment: CDR1 SSHAT and CDR2 FNYEAQ (reference sequence). CDR3 length: 16 amino acids. With 4 bases clipped from V and 5 bases from J, the junction kept 6 bases outside the gene matches. CDR3 region: CASSSTSGRAEETQYF. As DNA, the CDR3 is TGTGCCAGCAGCTCGACTAGCGGGAGGGCCGAGGAGACCCAGTACTTC.

CDR3 in amino acids: CASSRTAGPGELFF. The CDR3 bases are TGTGCCAGCAGCCGCACAGCGGGGCCCGGGGAGCTGTTTTTT. The chain employs TRBV7-9 and TRBJ2-2, with 7 nucleotides matching TRBD2. The V gene's germline CDR1 is SEHNR and CDR2 FQNEAQ (reference sequence). This CDR3 is built from 14 residues. The J segment lost 6 bases and the V segment lost 5 bases, leaving 6 bases of the junction unmatched.

Only a few counts were recorded for this clone. The chain links TRBV18 to TRBJ1-2; tentatively, D is TRBD1 (5 bases). Trimming cost V 3 bases and J 3 bases, with 14 bases left between them. The V gene's germline CDR1 is KGHSH and CDR2 LQKENI. The CDR3 has 15 residues. The CDR3 loop reads CASSPTRAADYGYTF. The DNA for the CDR3 is TGTGCCAGCTCACCGACCAGGGCGGCCGACTATGGCTACACCTTC.

J is TRBJ2-7 and V is TRBV19, with 8 positions matching TRBD2. The CDR3 runs 14 residues. Trimming took 4 bases from V and 3 from J; bases not matched to a gene: 5. Per the germline V gene, CDR1 is LNHDA and CDR2 is SQIVND (reference sequence). CDR3 nucleotides: TGTGCCAGTAGTAGTCGGGGACTAGGCTACGAGCAGTACTTC. As protein: CASSSRGLGYEQYF.

The V call is TRBV19, the J call TRBJ1-1; unclear D gene. This CDR3 comprises 12 residues. Germline lookup yields CDR1 LNHDA and CDR2 SQIVND (reference sequence). The ends were cut back, 9 bases at V and 3 bases at J, with 11 bases in the middle. As DNA, the CDR3 is TGTGCCAGCGTACGACGGGACACTGAAGCTTTCTTT. Translation: CASVRRDTEAFF.

The rearrangement links TRBV6-2 or TRBV6-3 to TRBJ2-1; 12 bases align to TRBD2. The CDR3 has 18 residues. The V gene end was trimmed by 0 bases and the J gene end by 1 base; junction bases not matched to a gene: 4. Germline CDR1 MNHEY, CDR2 SVGEGT. The CDR3 DNA follows: TGTGCCAGCAGTTACTCCCGGACTAGCGGGGATTCCTACAATGAGCAGTTCTTC. This sequence encodes CASSYSRTSGDSYNEQFF.

The V call is TRBV14, the J call TRBJ1-5; D uncertain. CDR1 is SGHDN and CDR2 is FVKESK in the germline V gene. The CDR3 length is 13 residues. V was pared by 0 bases and J by 7 bases, with 7 bases between. In nucleotides, the CDR3 is TGTGCCAGCAGCCAAGATCATGAGCAGCCCCAGCATTTT. Translated: CASSQDHEQPQHF.